This passage covers 10 T cell receptor beta chains from one sample sequenced in a study of T-cell reconstitution after alpha-beta-depleted transplantation in children. A library of TCRbeta sequences, prepared with unique molecular identifiers, was generated. TCRdb redid the calling of the PCR reads with MiXCR, one entry per CDR3 protein. The data contain around 960,000 distinct CDR3 sequences, around 30% of them singletons. Material: PBMCs, mostly from graft donor cells, obtained 360 days after TCRalphabeta/CD19-depleted stem cell transplant. The receptor source for this set is a boy under two years old who had a stem cell transplant for SCID, so the T cells may come from the graft donor.

This clonotype has a single count. The chain recombines TRBV7-3 with TRBJ2-7, with D maybe TRBD2 (5 bases). Looked up from germline, CDR1 is SGHTA and CDR2 is FQGTGA. The CDR3 is made up of 14 amino acids. V lost 2 bases, J lost 3 bases, and 11 bases lay in between. The CDR3 nucleotides read TGTGCCAGCAGCTTAGGAGGTTGGGGCTACGAGCAGTACTTC. This codes for CASSLGGWGYEQYF.

This chain connects TRBV11-2 to TRBJ2-2, with 7 bases identical to TRBD1. CDR3 size: 16 residues. Germline assignment: CDR1 SGHAT and CDR2 FQNNGV. V gave up 6 bases and J gave up 5 bases; unmatched junction bases: 12. CDR3 region: CASRRSDRARTGELFF. CDR3 nucleotide sequence: TGTGCCAGCAGACGATCTGACAGGGCTAGGACCGGGGAGCTGTTTTTT. Combining the CDR3 with reference TRBV11-2 and TRBJ2-2 gives the whole variable domain EAGVAQSPRYKIIEKRQSVAFWCNPISGHATLYWYQQILGQGPKLLIQFQNNGVVDDSQLPKDRFSAERLKGVDSTLKIQPAKLEDSAVYLCASRRSDRARTGELFFGEGSRLTVL.

This clonotype showed up just a few times. The CDR3 bases are TGTGCCAGCAGCCAAGATAAACGAGAAACCGGGAACACTGAAGCTTTCTTT. This translates into CASSQDKRETGNTEAFF. The genes are TRBV3-1 and TRBJ1-1; no firm D call. The germline gives CDR1 LGHDT, CDR2 YNNKEL (reference sequence). This CDR3 comprises 17 residues. V lost 0 bases, J lost 1 base, and 15 bases lay in between.

This clonotype was detected only a few times. The chain carries TRBV20-1 and TRBJ1-2; D is undetermined. V lost 6 bases to trimming and J lost 0 bases, with 14 bases between them. CDR3 length: 14 amino acids. Germline CDR1 reads DFQATT; CDR2 reads SNEGSKA (reference sequence). The DNA of the CDR3 is TGCAGTGCCCCAAACTACCTTTCTAACTATGGCTACACCTTC. As protein: CSAPNYLSNYGYTF.

This sequence joins TRBV2 and TRBJ2-1; a possible D gene is TRBD2 (6 bases). Germline CDR1 SNHLY, CDR2 FYNNEI. The germline V and J ends were trimmed by 6 bases and 5 bases, with 11 bases remaining between them. The CDR3 runs 13 residues. CDR3 amino acids: CASRGRIDNEQFF. The CDR3 DNA is TGTGCCAGCAGGGGGAGGATAGACAATGAGCAGTTCTTC.

The rearrangement joins TRBV11-2 to TRBJ1-2; 10 nucleotides match TRBD1. The CDR3 consists of 16 residues. CDR1 and CDR2 (germline): SGHAT, FQNNGV. J lost 7 bases, V lost 6 bases, and 14 bases had no gene match. CDR3 bases: TGTGCCAGCAGGCGGACAGGGGGTAAAGGGGTTCTTGGCTACACCTTC. This encodes CASRRTGGKGVLGYTF.

This chain uses TRBV7-8 with TRBJ2-7; D is unresolved. The CDR3 runs 13 residues. Germline lookup yields CDR1 SGHVS and CDR2 FQNEAQ. V shed 2 bases and J shed 7 bases, with 12 bases lying between them. The CDR3, as DNA: TGTGCCAGCAGCTTATTCAATGACTGGGAGCAGTACTTC. Residues: CASSLFNDWEQYF.

In this sample, this clonotype turned up a few times. V and J are TRBV28 and TRBJ2-5, with TRBD1 matching over 7 bases. Germline V gene data show CDR1 as MDHEN and CDR2 as SYDVKM. The V gene end was trimmed by 5 bases and the J gene end by 5 bases; junction bases not matched to a gene: 5. This CDR3 is 13 amino acids long. This CDR3 reads CASSTGERETQYF. In nucleotides, the CDR3 is TGTGCCAGCAGTACAGGGGAACGGGAGACCCAGTACTTC.

The chain joins TRBV20-1 to TRBJ1-5, with 7 bases matching TRBD1. The ends lost 4 bases at V and 1 base at J; junction bases unmatched: 13. CDR1 and CDR2 (germline): DFQATT, SNEGSKA (reference sequence). This CDR3 comprises 17 residues. The CDR3, as DNA: TGCAGTGCTAAGGGCGGCAGGGGGTACCCGAGCAATCAGCCCCAGCATTTT. Translated, it gives CSAKGGRGYPSNQPQHF.

The gene calls are TRBV5-1 and TRBJ2-7, with D maybe TRBD1 (6 bases). V lost 4 bases and J lost 4, with 21 bases in between. The length of the CDR3 is 16 residues. CDR1 and CDR2 (germline): SGHRS, YFSETQ. The CDR3 loop is CASSPRLGARWYEQYF. The CDR3 DNA reads TGCGCCAGCAGCCCGCGATTGGGGGCCCGTTGGTACGAGCAGTACTTC.